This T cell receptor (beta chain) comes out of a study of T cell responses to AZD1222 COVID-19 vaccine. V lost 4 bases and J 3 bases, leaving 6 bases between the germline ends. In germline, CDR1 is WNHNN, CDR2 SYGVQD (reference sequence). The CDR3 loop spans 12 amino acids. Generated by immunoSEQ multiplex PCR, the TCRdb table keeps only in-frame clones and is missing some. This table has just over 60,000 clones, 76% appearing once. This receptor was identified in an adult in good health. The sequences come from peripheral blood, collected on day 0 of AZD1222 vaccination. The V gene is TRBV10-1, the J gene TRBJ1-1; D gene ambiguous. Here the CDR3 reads CASSGSDTEAFF. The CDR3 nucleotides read TGCGCCAGCAGTGGTTCGGACACTGAAGCTTTCTTT.